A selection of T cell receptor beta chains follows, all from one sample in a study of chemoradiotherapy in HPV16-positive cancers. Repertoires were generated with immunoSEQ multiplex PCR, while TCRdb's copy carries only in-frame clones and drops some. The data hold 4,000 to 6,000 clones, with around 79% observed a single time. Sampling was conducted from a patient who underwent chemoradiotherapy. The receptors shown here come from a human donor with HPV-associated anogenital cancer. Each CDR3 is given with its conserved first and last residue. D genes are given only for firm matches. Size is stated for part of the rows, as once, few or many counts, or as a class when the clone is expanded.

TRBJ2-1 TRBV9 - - CASSVRAWVNEQFF TGTGCCAGCAGCGTACGGGCTTGGGTCAATGAGCAGTTCTTC
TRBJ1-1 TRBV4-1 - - CASSQEPGMNTEAFF TGCGCCAGCAGCCAAGAACCAGGAATGAACACTGAAGCTTTCTTT
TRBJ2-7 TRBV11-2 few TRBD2 CASSSGLAEHYEQYF TGTGCCAGCAGCTCAGGACTAGCGGAACACTACGAGCAGTACTTC
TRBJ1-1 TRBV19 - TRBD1 CASSPGTGDRLNTEAFF TGTGCCAGTAGCCCTGGGACAGGGGATCGCCTGAACACTGAAGCTTTCTTT
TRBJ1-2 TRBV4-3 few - CASSQVRGTYTF TGCGCCAGCAGCCAAGTACGGGGTACATACACCTTC
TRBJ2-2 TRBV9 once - CASSVAGTEVTGELFF TGTGCCAGCAGCGTAGCCGGGACTGAGGTGACCGGGGAGCTGTTTTTT
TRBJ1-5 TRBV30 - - CAWSRQGNQPQHF TGTGCCTGGAGTCGGCAGGGCAATCAGCCCCAGCATTTT
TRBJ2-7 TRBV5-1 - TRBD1 CASSLGTGAGEQYF TGCGCCAGCAGCTTGGGAACAGGGGCGGGCGAGCAGTACTTC
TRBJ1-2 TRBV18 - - CASSPIDRVYGYTF TGTGCCAGCTCACCAATCGACAGAGTCTATGGCTACACCTTC
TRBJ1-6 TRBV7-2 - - CASSFWVGPNSPLHF TGTGCCAGCAGCTTCTGGGTCGGCCCTAATTCACCCCTCCACTTT
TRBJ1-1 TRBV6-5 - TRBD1 CASRRGQGRAEAFF TGTGCCAGCAGACGCGGACAGGGTCGCGCTGAAGCTTTCTTT
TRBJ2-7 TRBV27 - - CASSLGAPYEQYF TGTGCCAGCAGTTTAGGTGCGCCCTACGAGCAGTACTTC
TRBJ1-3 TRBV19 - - CASSIFGNTGNTIYF TGTGCCAGTAGTATTTTCGGGAACACTGGAAACACCATATATTTT
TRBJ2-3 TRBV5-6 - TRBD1 CASSYPGTDSTDTQYF TGTGCCAGCAGCTACCCCGGGACAGACAGCACAGATACGCAGTATTTT
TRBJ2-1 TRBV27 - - CASSLLGGYNEQFF TGTGCCAGCAGTTTACTAGGGGGCTACAATGAGCAGTTCTTC
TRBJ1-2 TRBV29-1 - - CSVEGSGEVYGYTF TGCAGCGTTGAAGGGTCAGGGGAAGTCTATGGCTACACCTTC
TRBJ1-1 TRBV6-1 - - CASSERWKNTEAFF TGTGCCAGCAGTGAAAGGTGGAAGAACACTGAAGCTTTCTTT
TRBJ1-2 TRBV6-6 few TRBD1 CASVKGTVNGYTF TGTGCCAGCGTGAAAGGGACAGTAAATGGCTACACCTTC
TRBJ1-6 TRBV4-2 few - CASSQDRGEGVNSPLHF TGTGCCAGCAGCCAAGATAGGGGGGAGGGGGTTAATTCACCCCTCCACTTT
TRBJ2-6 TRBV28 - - CASSFVDSGANVLTF TGTGCCAGCAGTTTCGTAGACTCTGGGGCCAACGTCCTGACTTTC
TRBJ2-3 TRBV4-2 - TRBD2 CASSQVTSGTDTQYF TGTGCCAGCAGCCAAGTAACTAGCGGCACAGATACGCAGTATTTT
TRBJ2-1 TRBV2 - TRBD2 CAGGGDYNEQFF TGTGCCGGGGGAGGGGACTACAATGAGCAGTTCTTC
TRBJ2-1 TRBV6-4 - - CASTGLGFSSYNEQFF TGTGCCAGCACCGGCCTCGGGTTCAGCTCCTACAATGAGCAGTTCTTC
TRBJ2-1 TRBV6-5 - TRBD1 CASSSSDRGVNEQFF TGTGCCAGCAGTTCCTCAGACAGGGGGGTAAATGAGCAGTTCTTC
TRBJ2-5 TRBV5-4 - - CASSFGGQFQETQYF TGTGCCAGCAGCTTTGGGGGGCAGTTCCAAGAGACCCAGTACTTC
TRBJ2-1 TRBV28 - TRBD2 CASSTFSGMSYNEQFF TGTGCCAGCAGTACATTTAGCGGGATGTCTTACAATGAGCAGTTCTTC
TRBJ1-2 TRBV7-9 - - CASSSYGYTF TGTGCCAGCAGCTCCTATGGCTACACCTTC
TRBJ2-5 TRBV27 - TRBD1 CASSTRDRGTLGRMDF TGTGCCAGCAGTACCCGGGACAGGGGAACTTTGGGACGGATGGACTTC
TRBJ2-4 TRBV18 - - CASSPTGGPQNIQYF TGTGCCAGCTCACCCACCGGGGGCCCTCAAAACATTCAGTACTTC
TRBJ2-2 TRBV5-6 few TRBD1 CASSFWRDRVSRELFF TGTGCCAGCAGCTTCTGGCGGGACAGGGTGAGCCGGGAGCTGTTTTTT
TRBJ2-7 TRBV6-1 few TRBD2 CASREGTSGLSYEQYF TGTGCCAGCAGGGAAGGGACTAGCGGACTCTCCTACGAGCAGTACTTC
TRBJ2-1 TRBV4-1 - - CASSQAPGAYNEQFF TGCGCCAGCAGCCAAGCACCGGGAGCCTACAATGAGCAGTTCTTC
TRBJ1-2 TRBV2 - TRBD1 CASSAQGARGYTF TGTGCCAGCAGTGCACAGGGGGCGCGTGGCTACACCTTC
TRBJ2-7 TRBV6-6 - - CASSQTVAYEQYF TGTGCCAGCAGTCAGACAGTAGCCTACGAGCAGTACTTC
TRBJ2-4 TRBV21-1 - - CASYGEAAKNIQYF TGTGCCAGCTACGGGGAGGCTGCCAAAAACATTCAGTACTTC
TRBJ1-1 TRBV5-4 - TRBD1 CASRGTGLMNTEAFF TGTGCCAGCAGGGGGACAGGCCTAATGAACACTGAAGCTTTCTTT
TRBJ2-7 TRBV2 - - CASSEGGAYEQYF TGTGCCAGCAGTGAGGGCGGAGCCTACGAGCAGTACTTC
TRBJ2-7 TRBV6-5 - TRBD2 CASSPGLAGTYEQYF TGTGCCAGCAGTCCAGGACTAGCGGGGACCTACGAGCAGTACTTC
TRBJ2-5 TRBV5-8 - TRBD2 CASSLMTSGRETQYF TGTGCCAGCAGCTTGATGACTAGCGGGCGAGAGACCCAGTACTTC
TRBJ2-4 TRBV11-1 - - CASSLTRVHVQAKNIQYF TGTGCCAGCAGCCTCACGCGGGTCCACGTCCAAGCCAAAAACATTCAGTACTTC
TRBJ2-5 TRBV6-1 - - CASSEGQIQETQYF TGTGCCAGCAGTGAAGGTCAGATCCAAGAGACCCAGTACTTC
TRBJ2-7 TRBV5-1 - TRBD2 CASSLGPGLGDEQYF TGCGCCAGCAGCTTGGGACCGGGACTAGGAGACGAGCAGTACTTC
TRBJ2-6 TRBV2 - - CASSEAQGPGANVLTF TGTGCCAGCAGTGAAGCGCAGGGGCCTGGGGCCAACGTCCTGACTTTC
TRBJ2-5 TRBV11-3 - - CASSPRPQETQYF TGTGCCAGCAGCCCGAGACCTCAAGAGACCCAGTACTTC
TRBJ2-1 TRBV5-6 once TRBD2 CASSTLAGVRGQFF TGTGCCAGCAGTACCCTCGCGGGAGTAAGGGGGCAGTTCTTC
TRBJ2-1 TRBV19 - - CASSISSYNEQFF TGTGCCAGTAGTATTAGCTCCTACAATGAGCAGTTCTTC
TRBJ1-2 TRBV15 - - CATSRGRVSNYGYTF TGTGCCACCAGCAGAGGGCGGGTGTCTAACTATGGCTACACCTTC
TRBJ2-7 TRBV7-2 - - CASSLSGAYEQYF TGTGCCAGCAGCTTATCAGGGGCCTACGAGCAGTACTTC
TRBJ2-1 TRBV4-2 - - CASSQGYYNEQFF TGTGCCAGCAGCCAAGGATATTACAATGAGCAGTTCTTC
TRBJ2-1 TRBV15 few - CATSSQGRNEQFF TGTGCCACCAGCAGTCAGGGCCGCAATGAGCAGTTCTTC
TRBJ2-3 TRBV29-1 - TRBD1 CSVEQGVGDTQYF TGCAGCGTTGAACAGGGGGTTGGAGATACGCAGTATTTT
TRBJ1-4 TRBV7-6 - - CASSRGPYEKLFF TGTGCCAGCAGCCGAGGCCCCTATGAAAAACTGTTTTTT
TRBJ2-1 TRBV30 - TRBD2 CACNVPGGGTYNEQFF TGTGCCTGTAACGTCCCGGGGGGGGGAACCTACAATGAGCAGTTCTTC
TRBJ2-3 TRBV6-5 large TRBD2 CASSYLTSSDTQYF TGTGCCAGCAGTTACTTGACTAGCTCCGATACGCAGTATTTT
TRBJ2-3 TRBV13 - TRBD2 CASSLALLAGGPVDF TGTGCCAGCAGCTTAGCCCTACTAGCGGGGGGGCCGGTGGATTTT